These T cell receptor beta chains were read from a single sample in a study of T cell responses to AZD1222 COVID-19 vaccine. Libraries were prepared by immunoSEQ multiplex PCR; TCRdb keeps only in-frame clonotypes and omits some of them. The table lists around 140,000 clones, approximately 94% of them singletons, with 4.5% to 5.5% in the top ten. The source was peripheral blood, collected on day 0 of AZD1222 vaccination. These receptors were obtained from an adult in good health. The CDR3 runs from the conserved cysteine through the conserved F or W. The order of the fields is clone size, V gene, D gene, J gene, CDR3 protein, CDR3 DNA. The D gene is left open where the match is weak. Clone size appears in some rows only: once, few, many, or a class for an expanded clone.

clone_size: NA
v_call: TRBV29-1
d_call: NA
j_call: TRBJ1-2
cdr3_aa: CSVRDLSRSGYTF
cdr3_nt: TGCAGCGTGAGGGACTTATCCCGATCTGGCTACACCTTC

clone_size: NA
v_call: TRBV11-3
d_call: NA
j_call: TRBJ2-7
cdr3_aa: CASSSTLYEQYF
cdr3_nt: TGTGCCAGCAGCTCTACCCTCTACGAGCAGTACTTC

clone_size: NA
v_call: TRBV3-1/TRBV3-2
d_call: TRBD1
j_call: TRBJ1-6
cdr3_aa: CASSQVGQGNSPLHF
cdr3_nt: TGTGCCAGCAGCCAAGTCGGACAGGGGAATTCACCCCTCCACTTT

clone_size: NA
v_call: TRBV6-5
d_call: NA
j_call: TRBJ2-7
cdr3_aa: CASSSSLIPFPYEQYF
cdr3_nt: TGTGCCAGCAGTTCCTCTTTAATCCCCTTCCCCTACGAGCAGTACTTC

clone_size: NA
v_call: TRBV19
d_call: NA
j_call: TRBJ1-2
cdr3_aa: CASSVGQWGTF
cdr3_nt: TGTGCCAGTAGTGTCGGACAGTGGGGCACCTTC

clone_size: NA
v_call: TRBV11-2
d_call: TRBD2
j_call: TRBJ2-1
cdr3_aa: CASSPGLAGDNEQFF
cdr3_nt: TGTGCCAGCAGCCCAGGACTAGCGGGGGACAATGAGCAGTTCTTC

clone_size: NA
v_call: TRBV6-6
d_call: NA
j_call: TRBJ2-1
cdr3_aa: CASSHTAGPYNEQFF
cdr3_nt: TGTGCCAGCAGCCACACGGCGGGACCATACAATGAGCAGTTCTTC

clone_size: NA
v_call: TRBV7-2
d_call: NA
j_call: TRBJ1-1
cdr3_aa: CASSPTQSLNTEAFF
cdr3_nt: TGTGCCAGCAGCCCTACACAATCTTTGAACACTGAAGCTTTCTTT

clone_size: NA
v_call: TRBV7-2
d_call: NA
j_call: TRBJ2-7
cdr3_aa: CASSLGVGQTYEQYF
cdr3_nt: TGTGCCAGCAGCCTAGGGGTGGGCCAGACCTACGAGCAGTACTTC

clone_size: NA
v_call: TRBV7-8
d_call: TRBD1
j_call: TRBJ1-6
cdr3_aa: CASSKAGTVDSPLHF
cdr3_nt: TGTGCCAGCAGCAAAGCAGGGACAGTAGATTCACCCCTCCACTTT

clone_size: NA
v_call: TRBV5-1
d_call: NA
j_call: TRBJ1-1
cdr3_aa: CASSLRGVGGRDTEAFF
cdr3_nt: TGCGCCAGCAGCTTGCGGGGTGTGGGGGGCCGGGACACTGAAGCTTTCTTT

clone_size: NA
v_call: TRBV5-6
d_call: NA
j_call: TRBJ1-2
cdr3_aa: CASSFLTVPNYGYTF
cdr3_nt: TGTGCCAGCAGCTTCCTGACAGTCCCTAACTATGGCTACACCTTC

clone_size: NA
v_call: TRBV3-1/TRBV3-2
d_call: NA
j_call: TRBJ2-7
cdr3_aa: CASSQDLGSYEQYF
cdr3_nt: TGTGCCAGCAGCCAAGATCTGGGGAGTTACGAGCAGTACTTC

clone_size: NA
v_call: TRBV5-4
d_call: NA
j_call: TRBJ2-3
cdr3_aa: CASSLQGGGTDTQYF
cdr3_nt: TGTGCCAGCAGCTTGCAGGGGGGGGGCACAGATACGCAGTATTTT

clone_size: NA
v_call: TRBV24-1
d_call: TRBD1
j_call: TRBJ2-2
cdr3_aa: CALGQGMRTGELFF
cdr3_nt: TGTGCGTTGGGACAGGGGATGAGGACCGGGGAGCTGTTTTTT

clone_size: NA
v_call: TRBV18
d_call: TRBD2
j_call: TRBJ2-7
cdr3_aa: CASSPGGTSGTGEQYF
cdr3_nt: TGTGCCAGCTCACCAGGTGGGACTAGCGGGACGGGTGAGCAGTACTTC

clone_size: once
v_call: TRBV6-5
d_call: NA
j_call: TRBJ2-7
cdr3_aa: CAARGGGYEQYF
cdr3_nt: TGTGCCGCCAGGGGGGGAGGTTACGAGCAGTACTTC

clone_size: NA
v_call: TRBV5-1
d_call: NA
j_call: TRBJ2-7
cdr3_aa: CASKAGTYEQYF
cdr3_nt: TGCGCCAGCAAGGCGGGGACCTACGAGCAGTACTTC

clone_size: NA
v_call: TRBV10-3
d_call: NA
j_call: TRBJ2-7
cdr3_aa: CAISVLPGAYEQYF
cdr3_nt: TGTGCCATCAGTGTACTCCCCGGGGCCTACGAGCAGTACTTC

clone_size: NA
v_call: TRBV19
d_call: TRBD1
j_call: TRBJ1-5
cdr3_aa: CASSIHDRGKRLAQHF
cdr3_nt: TGTGCCAGTAGTATCCATGACAGGGGCAAAAGGCTGGCCCAGCATTTT

clone_size: NA
v_call: TRBV6-5
d_call: NA
j_call: TRBJ2-3
cdr3_aa: CASSYLDSTDTQYF
cdr3_nt: TGTGCCAGCAGTTACTTGGACAGCACAGATACGCAGTATTTT

clone_size: NA
v_call: TRBV5-4
d_call: TRBD2
j_call: TRBJ2-1
cdr3_aa: CASSWGLALLSYNEQFF
cdr3_nt: TGTGCCAGCAGCTGGGGACTAGCGCTCCTCTCCTACAATGAGCAGTTCTTC

clone_size: NA
v_call: TRBV2
d_call: NA
j_call: TRBJ1-2
cdr3_aa: CASRESLAGYGYTF
cdr3_nt: TGTGCCAGCAGGGAATCCCTGGCTGGCTATGGCTACACCTTC

clone_size: NA
v_call: TRBV28
d_call: NA
j_call: TRBJ2-2
cdr3_aa: CASRAQNTGELFF
cdr3_nt: TGTGCCAGCAGGGCCCAGAACACCGGGGAGCTGTTTTTT

clone_size: NA
v_call: TRBV27
d_call: TRBD2
j_call: TRBJ2-1
cdr3_aa: CASSGRTSGSWNEQFF
cdr3_nt: TGTGCCAGCAGTGGGCGGACTAGCGGGAGTTGGAATGAGCAGTTCTTC

clone_size: NA
v_call: TRBV5-1
d_call: NA
j_call: TRBJ1-2
cdr3_aa: CASSLAPPPLNYGYTF
cdr3_nt: TGCGCCAGCAGCTTGGCTCCACCTCCTTTAAACTATGGCTACACCTTC

clone_size: NA
v_call: TRBV5-1
d_call: NA
j_call: TRBJ1-5
cdr3_aa: CASSLEGLSNQPQHF
cdr3_nt: TGCGCCAGCAGCTTGGAAGGGTTGAGCAATCAGCCCCAGCATTTT

clone_size: NA
v_call: TRBV4-3
d_call: TRBD2
j_call: TRBJ2-2
cdr3_aa: CASSEGVSGRLSGELFF
cdr3_nt: TGCGCCAGCAGCGAAGGGGTGAGCGGGAGATTATCCGGGGAGCTGTTTTTT

clone_size: NA
v_call: TRBV6-2/TRBV6-3
d_call: NA
j_call: TRBJ2-7
cdr3_aa: CASSYVLMVGEVHEQYF
cdr3_nt: TGTGCCAGCAGTTACGTCTTAATGGTGGGGGAAGTCCACGAGCAGTACTTC

clone_size: NA
v_call: TRBV5-1
d_call: TRBD2
j_call: TRBJ2-5
cdr3_aa: CASSLASGALQETQYF
cdr3_nt: TGCGCCAGCAGCTTAGCTAGCGGGGCACTTCAAGAGACCCAGTACTTC

clone_size: NA
v_call: TRBV10-3
d_call: TRBD1
j_call: TRBJ1-1
cdr3_aa: CAMGTDYTEAFF
cdr3_nt: TGTGCCATGGGGACAGACTACACTGAAGCTTTCTTT

clone_size: NA
v_call: TRBV14
d_call: NA
j_call: TRBJ2-7
cdr3_aa: CASSRDNSYEQYF
cdr3_nt: TGTGCCAGCAGCCGGGACAATTCCTACGAGCAGTACTTC

clone_size: once
v_call: TRBV30
d_call: NA
j_call: TRBJ2-7
cdr3_aa: CAWSLWASYEQYF
cdr3_nt: TGTGCCTGGAGTCTCTGGGCATCCTACGAGCAGTACTTC

clone_size: NA
v_call: TRBV11-1
d_call: NA
j_call: TRBJ1-1
cdr3_aa: CASSLSSGNMNTEAFF
cdr3_nt: TGTGCCAGCAGCTTATCCTCGGGGAACATGAACACTGAAGCTTTCTTT

clone_size: NA
v_call: TRBV11-2
d_call: NA
j_call: TRBJ2-3
cdr3_aa: CASSSPVRGPGDTQYF
cdr3_nt: TGTGCCAGCAGCTCGCCCGTTCGGGGGCCAGGGGATACGCAGTATTTT

clone_size: NA
v_call: TRBV30
d_call: NA
j_call: TRBJ2-1
cdr3_aa: CAWGRGNEQFF
cdr3_nt: TGTGCCTGGGGCAGGGGAAATGAGCAGTTCTTC

clone_size: once
v_call: TRBV4-2
d_call: NA
j_call: TRBJ1-3
cdr3_aa: CASSQGGAGNTIYF
cdr3_nt: TGTGCCAGCAGCCAAGGAGGGGCTGGAAACACCATATATTTT

clone_size: NA
v_call: TRBV21-1
d_call: NA
j_call: TRBJ1-1
cdr3_aa: CASSYTGAFGPEGAFF
cdr3_nt: TGTGCCAGCAGCTACACGGGGGCCTTTGGGCCAGAAGGAGCTTTCTTT

clone_size: NA
v_call: TRBV28
d_call: TRBD1
j_call: TRBJ1-5
cdr3_aa: CASSSGQAYQPQHF
cdr3_nt: TGTGCCAGCAGCTCCGGACAGGCCTATCAGCCCCAGCATTTT